Below, one T cell receptor beta chain is given with its context. What it recognizes is unknown. Primers included in the PCR were 60 Vbeta and 13 Jbeta primers. Authors' data handling: A later analysis counted about 80 million unique TCR beta chains, some 12 million shared. Libraries were prepared by immunoSEQ multiplex PCR; TCRdb keeps only in-frame clonotypes and omits some of them. That table gives V, J and clone size, and the DNA gave D and trimming. This table has about 78,000 clones, over 70% appearing once. These data belong to a study of cytomegalovirus exposure and HLA in healthy donors. Study-wide points: Among immune exposure information, only CMV serostatus was available. Segments of the TCR beta V type were, in most cases, productive about 87% or about 30% of the time in an earlier analysis.

Germline CDR1 is LNHDA and CDR2 is SQIVND (reference sequence). This CDR3 is built from 13 residues. V gave up 5 bases and J gave up 5 bases, with 12 bases separating them. The clonotype comes from a man aged 45-65 years in good health and CMV-seropositive. The chain joins TRBV19 to TRBJ2-5, with D possibly TRBD2 on 5 matching bases. Sequencing was performed on PBMCs. CDR3 in DNA: TGTGCCAGTAGTTTTGAGGGCGCGGAGACCCAGTACTTC. Its protein product is CASSFEGAETQYF.